Following are 22 T cell receptor beta chains from one sample sequenced in a study of neoadjuvant anti-PD-1 for oral cavity cancer (dated by TCRdb to the early 2020s). Library method: the immunoSEQ multiplex PCR assay. TCRdb took this table from immuneACCESS and kept in-frame rearrangements with V and J called. Such tables lack part of the clones; where checked against another copy, unresolved V genes explain under half of the gap, and the rest is unexplained. Here the sample has 65,000 to 95,000 clones; roughly four fifths occur a single time. The ten largest make up 2.5% to 3.5% of the sample. Per the publication, the time point label means: before neoadjuvant nivolumab. The sample consisted of PBMCs, taken before nivolumab (anti-PD-1) treatment. These TCRs come from a person between 40 and 85 years old with oral cavity squamous cell carcinoma.

V is TRBV19 and J is TRBJ1-1; the D is unclear. Deletions cut 1 base from V and 1 base from J, with 4 bases between. Germline-derived CDR1 and CDR2 are LNHDA and SQIVND (reference sequence). This CDR3 is 13 amino acids long. The CDR3 is CASSIGQNTEAFF. The CDR3 region has the DNA TGTGCCAGTAGTATAGGACAGAACACTGAAGCTTTCTTT. Full variable domain (missing parts from reference TRBV19 and TRBJ1-1): DGGITQSPKYLFRKEGQNVTLSCEQNLNHDAMYWYRQDPGQGLRLIYYSQIVNDFQKGDIAEGYSVSREKKESFPLTVTSAQKNPTAFYLCASSIGQNTEAFFGQGTRLTVV.

CDR3 sequence (DNA): TGTGCCAGCAGTGCCACAGGGTGGCAGCCCCAGCATTTT. This encodes CASSATGWQPQHF. V usage is TRBV6-6 and J usage is TRBJ1-5, with D possibly TRBD1 on 6 matching bases. The germline gives CDR1 MNHNY, CDR2 SVGAGI (reference sequence). CDR3 length equals 13 residues. Trimming left V 5 bases short and J 7 bases short, with 12 bases between.

This chain's CDR3 is CASSGRTSNTEAFF. The CDR3, as DNA: TGTGCCAGCAGTGGACGGACTTCGAACACTGAAGCTTTCTTT. V gene TRBV6-1 combines with J gene TRBJ1-1, with no clear D. Germline lookup yields CDR1 MNHNS and CDR2 SASEGT. The CDR3 extends over 14 amino acids. The V and J ends lost 4 bases and 1 base respectively, with 10 bases between them.

This chain links TRBV2 with TRBJ1-1, with D tentatively TRBD1 (5 bases). The CDR3 sequence is 14 residues long. V lost 5 bases, J lost 6 bases, and 16 bases lay in between. CDR1 is SNHLY, CDR2 FYNNEI, per germline. This CDR3 is CASSPGTGRAEAFF. In DNA, the CDR3 is TGTGCCAGCAGTCCGGGGACGGGGAGAGCTGAAGCTTTCTTT.

There are a few counts of this clone. This sequence joins TRBV19 and TRBJ2-2; D is tentatively TRBD1 or TRBD2 (5 bases each). The CDR3 runs 17 residues. The V end was cut by 9 bases, the J end by 0 bases, with 20 bases between. Germline assignment: CDR1 LNHDA and CDR2 SQIVND (reference sequence). CDR3 nucleotides: TGTGCCAGCGTAGATCCCCGATTGGGACCGAACACCGGGGAGCTGTTTTTT. It encodes CASVDPRLGPNTGELFF.

V and J are TRBV27 and TRBJ2-2; D unresolved. V shed 5 bases and J shed 1 base, with 5 bases lying between them. Germline lookup yields CDR1 MNHEY and CDR2 SMNVEV (reference sequence). This CDR3 region has 13 residues. The CDR3: CASSPRNTGELFF. The CDR3, as DNA: TGTGCCAGCAGTCCTCGGAACACCGGGGAGCTGTTTTTT.

The CDR3 sequence is CASSRGRVSGNTIYF. The CDR3 DNA reads as TGTGCCAGCAGCCGTGGCAGGGTCTCTGGAAACACCATATATTTT. The chain carries TRBV6-5 and TRBJ1-3, with D perhaps TRBD1 (5 bases). V was cut by 6 bases and J by 0 bases, with 12 bases left in between. Germline V CDR1 and CDR2: MNHEY, SVGAGI. The CDR3 has 15 residues.

The chain employs TRBV15 and TRBJ2-1, with 7 nucleotides matching TRBD1. Trimming removed 1 base from V and 3 bases from J; junction bases left unmatched: 9. The germline gives CDR1 LNHNV, CDR2 YYDKDF (reference sequence). The CDR3 loop spans 17 amino acids. The DNA of the CDR3 is TGTGCCACCAGCAGAGGACAGGGTTTGGGGAACTACAATGAGCAGTTCTTC. Protein sequence: CATSRGQGLGNYNEQFF.

The CDR3 DNA is TGTGCCACCACCCCGGAGTATGGGTTGAGTGAAAAACTGTTTTTT. Protein: CATTPEYGLSEKLFF. The chain uses TRBV15 and TRBJ1-4; no clear D gene. Per germline, CDR1 LNHNV and CDR2 YYDKDF (reference sequence). V lost 7 bases and J lost 7, with 19 bases in between. This CDR3 spans 15 amino acids.

V and J are TRBV6-5 and TRBJ1-1; D remains ambiguous. V was shortened by 4 bases and J by 0 bases, with 9 bases between the two germline ends. The CDR3 loop spans 14 amino acids. Germline CDR1 MNHEY, CDR2 SVGAGI. CDR3 DNA: TGTGCCAGCAGTTTTACTTCTATGAACACTGAAGCTTTCTTT. It yields the protein CASSFTSMNTEAFF.

This clone was found a few times. This chain uses TRBV25-1 with TRBJ2-2, with 11 bases matching TRBD2. CDR1 MGHDK and CDR2 SYGVNS come from the germline V gene. The ends lost 8 bases at V and 5 bases at J; junction bases unmatched: 13. This CDR3 is built from 17 residues. The CDR3 nucleotides are TGTGCCAGCGGAACTAGCGGGAGCACGGCCCTTACCGGGGAGCTGTTTTTT. Residues: CASGTSGSTALTGELFF.

The chain is built from TRBV23-1 and TRBJ2-2, with D perhaps assigned TRBD1 or TRBD2 (6 bases each). TRBV23-1 is placed among ORFs of uncertain function. V was trimmed by 4 bases and J by 6 bases, leaving 9 bases between them. The CDR3 runs 13 residues. The DNA for the CDR3 is TGCGCCAGCAGTCGGAGGGGGGCCGGGGAGCTGTTTTTT. Translation gives CASSRRGAGELFF.

The J gene is TRBJ1-4, the V gene TRBV2; weak D call: TRBD1 (6 bases). V dropped 6 bases and J dropped 5 bases, with 13 bases sitting between them. Germline loops: CDR1 SNHLY, CDR2 FYNNEI. The CDR3 has 14 residues. The CDR3 reads CASRPQGGNEKLFF. The CDR3 coding sequence is TGTGCCAGCAGACCACAGGGTGGGAATGAAAAACTGTTTTTT.

The V gene is TRBV27, the J gene TRBJ2-7; TRBD2 aligns across 8 bases. The CDR3 is made up of 13 amino acids. Per the germline V gene, CDR1 is MNHEY and CDR2 is SMNVEV (reference sequence). V lost 7 bases and J lost 4; bases outside the gene matches: 6. CDR3 sequence (DNA): TGTGCCAGCATCGGGAGGGAGGGTTACGAGCAGTACTTC. Translated, it gives CASIGREGYEQYF.

This chain connects TRBV6-6 to TRBJ2-3, with D unclear. This CDR3 has 16 amino acids. From germline, CDR1 is MNHNY and CDR2 SVGAGI (reference sequence). The germline V and J ends were trimmed by 5 bases and 0 bases, with 15 bases remaining between them. The CDR3 spells CASSLYRSPSTDTQYF. The CDR3, as DNA: TGTGCCAGCAGTCTGTACCGTAGTCCTAGCACAGATACGCAGTATTTT.

The chain uses TRBV19 and TRBJ2-7; perhaps TRBD1 as D (6 bases). Per the germline V gene, CDR1 is LNHDA and CDR2 is SQIVND (reference sequence). The CDR3 has 13 amino acids. V lost 3 bases, J lost 7 bases, and 13 bases lay in between. The CDR3 DNA sequence: TGTGCCAGTAGTATGGCGGCCGGACAGGAGCAGTACTTC. Protein product: CASSMAAGQEQYF.

This clone showed up just a few times. CDR3 region: CASSLVASGTNEQFF. The CDR3 nucleotides read TGTGCCAGCAGCTTGGTGGCTAGCGGGACGAATGAGCAGTTCTTC. This chain uses TRBV5-4 with TRBJ2-1; TRBD2 aligns across 9 bases. CDR1 is SGHNT, CDR2 YYREEE, per germline (reference sequence). This CDR3 is built from 15 residues. The V gene end was trimmed by 0 bases and the J gene end by 7 bases; junction bases not matched to a gene: 5.

This clone turned up a few times. V usage is TRBV18 and J usage is TRBJ1-2; D possibly corresponds to TRBD1 (6 bases). The CDR3 totals 15 residues. V was cut by 3 bases and J by 6 bases, with 17 bases left in between. Germline V CDR1 and CDR2: KGHSH, LQKENI. The CDR3 sequence: CASSPTLQGFDGYTF. DNA for the CDR3: TGTGCCAGCTCACCCACTCTACAGGGATTCGATGGCTACACCTTC.

The chain joins TRBV30 to TRBJ2-7; 7 bases fit TRBD1. This CDR3 contains 14 residues. Germline CDR1 GTSNPN, CDR2 SVGIG (reference sequence). Trimming took 1 base from V and 3 from J; bases not matched to a gene: 6. This CDR3 is CAWSDHRGVYEQYF. The CDR3 DNA is TGTGCCTGGAGTGACCACAGGGGAGTCTACGAGCAGTACTTC. The full variable domain, with the rest looked up from reference TRBV30 and TRBJ2-7, is SQTIHQWPATLVQPVGSPLSLECTVEGTSNPNLYWYRQAAGRGLQLLFYSVGIGQISSEVPQNLSASRPQDRQFILSSKKLLLSDSGFYLCAWSDHRGVYEQYFGPGTRLTVT.

The J gene is TRBJ2-7, the V gene TRBV5-5; tentative D call: TRBD2 (6 bases). V shed 4 bases and J shed 0 bases, with 17 bases lying between them. Germline CDR1 and CDR2: SGHKS and YYEKEE (reference sequence). The CDR3 is 16 amino acids. In nucleotides, the CDR3 is TGTGCCAGCAGCCGGGCATTGGCGGGGAGCTCCTACGAGCAGTACTTC. Protein product: CASSRALAGSSYEQYF.

The chain combines TRBV19 with TRBJ1-3, with TRBD1 identical over 10 bases. CDR1 is LNHDA and CDR2 is SQIVND in the germline V gene (reference sequence). With V trimmed by 7 bases and J by 4 bases, 4 bases remained unmatched. This CDR3 is built from 14 residues. The CDR3 loop is CASTRTGGGNTIYF. The CDR3 nucleotides read TGTGCCAGTACCCGGACAGGGGGAGGAAACACCATATATTTT.

This CDR3 is CASNAANYGYTF. DNA for the CDR3: TGTGCCAGTAACGCAGCTAACTATGGCTACACCTTC. The gene calls are TRBV19 and TRBJ1-2, with unresolved D. The ends were cut back, 7 bases at V and 0 bases at J, with 6 bases in the middle. The germline V gene has CDR1 LNHDA and CDR2 SQIVND (reference sequence). The CDR3 is 12 amino acids.